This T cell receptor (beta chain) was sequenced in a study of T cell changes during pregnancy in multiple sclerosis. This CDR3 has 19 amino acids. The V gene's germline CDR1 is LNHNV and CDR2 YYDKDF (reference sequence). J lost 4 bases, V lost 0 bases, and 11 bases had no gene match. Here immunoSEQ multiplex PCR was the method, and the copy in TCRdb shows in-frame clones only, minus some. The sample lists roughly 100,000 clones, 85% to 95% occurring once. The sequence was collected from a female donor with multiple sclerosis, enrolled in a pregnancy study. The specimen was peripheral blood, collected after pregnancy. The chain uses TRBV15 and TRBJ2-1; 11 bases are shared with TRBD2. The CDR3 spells CATSRETSGALRRYNEQFF. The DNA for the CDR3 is TGTGCCACCAGCAGAGAGACTAGCGGGGCCTTAAGGAGGTACAATGAGCAGTTCTTC.